These T cell receptor beta chains were read from a single sample in a study of CD8+ T cells in alopecia areata. Produced via immunoSEQ multiplex PCR; TCRdb's table is partial and in-frame only. The sample carries some 190,000 clones, approximately 50% recorded once. Here the sequenced sample was CD8+ T cells sorted from blood, taken at approximately week 52, from a patient treated with tofacitinib. All receptors derive from a human donor with alopecia areata. The CDR3 runs from the conserved cysteine through the conserved F or W. The order of the fields is V gene, J gene, CDR3 protein.

TRBV7-2,TRBJ1-2,CASSVSGTGTYGYTF
TRBV29-1,TRBJ2-5,CSGEGETQYF
TRBV7-9,TRBJ2-2,CASSSGTGELFF
TRBV30,TRBJ1-1,CAWRASEAFF
TRBV4-3,TRBJ1-4,CASSGSMDEKLFF
TRBV6-4,TRBJ2-3,CASSDVKKTQYF
TRBV9,TRBJ2-2,CASSAVGGELFF
TRBV4-2,TRBJ2-4,CASSHGLAGGPGNIQYF
TRBV29-1,TRBJ1-1,CSAAAPGMNTEAFF
TRBV27,TRBJ1-6,CASSPSAGDSYNSPLHF
TRBV6-5,TRBJ1-6,CASSDSTNSPLHF
TRBV7-9,TRBJ2-7,CASSLKAGGSYEQYF
TRBV29-1,TRBJ1-1,CSARGWNTEAFF
TRBV29-1,TRBJ2-5,CSVRTSGVGETQYF
TRBV6-6,TRBJ1-1,CASSYLQGNGEAFF
TRBV5-4,TRBJ2-1,CASRQRTGGLVDEQFF
TRBV6-1,TRBJ2-3,CASSEWERGITDTQYF
TRBV23-1,TRBJ2-7,CASSLPGQGVFYEQYF
TRBV25-1,TRBJ1-3,CASSDYLTGGPSGNTIYF
TRBV27,TRBJ1-2,CASSPHTSYGYTF
TRBV7-9,TRBJ2-5,CASSLQSPQETQYF
TRBV6-5,TRBJ1-3,CASRSSGNTIYF
TRBV4-2,TRBJ2-2,CASSKVGQGANTGELFF
TRBV2,TRBJ1-1,CARLGTEAFF